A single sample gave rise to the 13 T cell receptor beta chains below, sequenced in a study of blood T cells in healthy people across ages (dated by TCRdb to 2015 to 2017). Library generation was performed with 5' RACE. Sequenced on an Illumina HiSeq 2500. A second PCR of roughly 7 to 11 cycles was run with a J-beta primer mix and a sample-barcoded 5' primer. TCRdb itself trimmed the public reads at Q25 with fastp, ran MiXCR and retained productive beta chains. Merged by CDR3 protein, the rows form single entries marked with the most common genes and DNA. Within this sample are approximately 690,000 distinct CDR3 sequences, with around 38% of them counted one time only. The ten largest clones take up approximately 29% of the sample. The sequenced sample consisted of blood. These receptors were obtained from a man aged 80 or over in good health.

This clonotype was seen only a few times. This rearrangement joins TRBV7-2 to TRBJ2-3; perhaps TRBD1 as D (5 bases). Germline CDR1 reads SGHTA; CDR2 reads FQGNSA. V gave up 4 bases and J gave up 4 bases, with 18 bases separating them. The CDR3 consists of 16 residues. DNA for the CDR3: TGTGCCAGCAGCTCCAAGAAGGGGTTCGGCGCAGATACGCAGTATTTT. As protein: CASSSKKGFGADTQYF.

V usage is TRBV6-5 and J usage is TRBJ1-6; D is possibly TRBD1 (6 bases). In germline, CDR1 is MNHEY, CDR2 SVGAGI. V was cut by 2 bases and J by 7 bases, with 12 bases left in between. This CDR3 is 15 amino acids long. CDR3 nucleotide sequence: TGTGCCAGCAGTTACCCGACAGGTGGCAATTCACCCCTCCACTTT. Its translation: CASSYPTGGNSPLHF.

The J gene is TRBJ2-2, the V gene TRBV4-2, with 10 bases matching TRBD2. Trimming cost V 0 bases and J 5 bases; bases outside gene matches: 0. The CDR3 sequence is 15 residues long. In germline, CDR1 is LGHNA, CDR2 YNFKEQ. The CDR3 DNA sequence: TGTGCCAGCAGCCAAGAGACTAGCGGGACCGGGGAGCTGTTTTTT. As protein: CASSQETSGTGELFF.

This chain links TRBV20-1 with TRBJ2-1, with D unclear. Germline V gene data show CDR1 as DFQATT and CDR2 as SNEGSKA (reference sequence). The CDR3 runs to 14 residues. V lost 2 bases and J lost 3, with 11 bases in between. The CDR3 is CSARTQPFYNEQFF. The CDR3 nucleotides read TGCAGTGCTAGAACCCAGCCTTTCTACAATGAGCAGTTCTTC.

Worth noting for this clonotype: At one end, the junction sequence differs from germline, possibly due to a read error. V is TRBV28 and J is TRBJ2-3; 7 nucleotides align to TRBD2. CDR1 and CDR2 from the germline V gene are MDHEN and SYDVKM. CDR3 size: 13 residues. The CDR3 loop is CTSTLQLGGTQYF. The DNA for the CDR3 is TGTACCAGCACCCTCCAGTTGGGGGGGACGCAGTATTTT. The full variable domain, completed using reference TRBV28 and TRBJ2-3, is DVKVTQSSRYLVKRTGEKVFLECVQDMDHENMFWYRQDPGLGLRLIYFSYDVKMKEKGDIPEGYSVSREKKERFSLILESASTNQTSMYLCTSTLQLGGTQYFGPGTRLTVL.

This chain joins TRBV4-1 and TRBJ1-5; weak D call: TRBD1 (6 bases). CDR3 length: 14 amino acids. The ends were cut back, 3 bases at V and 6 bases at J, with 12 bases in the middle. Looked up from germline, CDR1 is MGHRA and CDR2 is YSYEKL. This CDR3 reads CASSQAGAGQPQHF. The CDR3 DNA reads TGCGCCAGCAGCCAGGCGGGGGCTGGTCAGCCCCAGCATTTT.

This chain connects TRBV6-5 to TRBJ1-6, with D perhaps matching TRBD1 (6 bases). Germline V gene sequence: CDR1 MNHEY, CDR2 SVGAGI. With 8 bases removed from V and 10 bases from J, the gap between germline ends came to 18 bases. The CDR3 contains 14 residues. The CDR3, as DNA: TGTGCCAGCGGAAGGGACACTAGGAACTCACCCCTCCACTTT. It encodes CASGRDTRNSPLHF.

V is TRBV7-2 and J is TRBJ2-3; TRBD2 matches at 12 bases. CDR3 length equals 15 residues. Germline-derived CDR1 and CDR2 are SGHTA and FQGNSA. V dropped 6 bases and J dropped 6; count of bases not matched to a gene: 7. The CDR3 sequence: CASSRLAGAPDTQYF. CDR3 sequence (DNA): TGTGCCAGCAGTCGACTAGCGGGGGCACCCGATACGCAGTATTTT.

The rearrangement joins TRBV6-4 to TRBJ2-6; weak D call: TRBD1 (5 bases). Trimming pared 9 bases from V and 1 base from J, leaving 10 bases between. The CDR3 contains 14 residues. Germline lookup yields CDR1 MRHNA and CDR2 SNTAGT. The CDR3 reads CASRSGSGANVLTF. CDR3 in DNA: TGTGCCAGTCGATCAGGGTCTGGGGCCAACGTCCTGACTTTC.

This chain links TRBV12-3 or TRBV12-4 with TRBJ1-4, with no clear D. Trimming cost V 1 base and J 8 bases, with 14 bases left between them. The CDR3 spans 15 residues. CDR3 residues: CASSLVSGFGEKLFF. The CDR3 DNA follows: TGTGCCAGCAGTTTAGTTTCCGGGTTTGGGGAAAAACTGTTTTTT.

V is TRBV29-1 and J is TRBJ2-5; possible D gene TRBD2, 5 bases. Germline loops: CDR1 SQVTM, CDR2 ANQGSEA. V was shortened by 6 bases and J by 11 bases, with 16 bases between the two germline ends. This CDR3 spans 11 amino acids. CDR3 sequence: CSVVRGDEQYF. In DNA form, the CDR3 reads TGCAGCGTCGTCCGGGGAGATGAGCAGTACTTC.

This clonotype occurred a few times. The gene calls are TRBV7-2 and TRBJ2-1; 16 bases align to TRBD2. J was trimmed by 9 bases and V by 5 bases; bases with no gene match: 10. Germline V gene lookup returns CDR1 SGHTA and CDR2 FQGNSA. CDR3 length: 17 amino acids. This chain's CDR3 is CASSPGLAGGGGIEQFF. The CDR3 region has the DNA TGTGCCAGCAGCCCGGGACTAGCGGGAGGGGGCGGGATTGAGCAGTTCTTC.

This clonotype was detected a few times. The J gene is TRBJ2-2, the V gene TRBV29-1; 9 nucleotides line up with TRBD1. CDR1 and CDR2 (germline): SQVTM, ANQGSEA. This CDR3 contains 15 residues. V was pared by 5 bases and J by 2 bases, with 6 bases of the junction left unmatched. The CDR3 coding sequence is TGCAGCGTTATTATCACAGGGGGCAACACCGGGGAGCTGTTTTTT. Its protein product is CSVIITGGNTGELFF.